This T cell receptor (beta chain) appears in the sequencing data of a study of blood T cell repertoires in COVID-19. On the study more broadly: COVID-19 samples collected from the United States, Italy and Spain covered acute and convalescent phases. Sample material is recorded as cDNA or gDNA derived from T cells, B-cell-depleted T cells, or PBMCs.

V lost 5 bases and J 1 base, leaving 13 bases between the germline ends. The length of the CDR3 is 15 residues. Germline CDR1 SGHRS, CDR2 YFSETQ. Under the authors' procedure: For nucleated cells, counts were estimated from reference gene primer amplification. Here immunoSEQ multiplex PCR was the method, and the copy in TCRdb shows in-frame clones only, minus some. Clone size and V and J calls were adopted from that table, with D and trimming inferred from the DNA. The table records some 77,000 clones, around four fifths of them present only once. This sequence joins TRBV5-1 and TRBJ1-3; D gene uncertain. The receptor comes from a woman aged 55-70 years with acute or convalescent COVID-19. The sequencing sample was made of peripheral blood. CDR3 loop: CASSAVGDSGNTIYF. The CDR3, as DNA: TGCGCCAGCAGTGCTGTCGGGGATTCTGGAAACACCATATATTTT.